Listed here is a single TCR beta chain. This clonotype was counted ten times or more. Its specific antigen is unknown. No base qualities exist here, and no much larger clone lies one base off it. The data are from a study of CD8 T cells in ankylosing spondylitis (dated by TCRdb to the late 2010s). Some background on the complete study: To find TCR variants linked to disease, the study profiled T cell receptor beta repertoires in ankylosing spondylitis patients and healthy donors. The full study cohort was made up of about 24 ankylosing spondylitis patients and 108 healthy donors. Samples of peripheral blood were taken, and for ankylosing spondylitis patients, synovial fluid was collected as well.

From the germline V gene (reference sequence), CDR1 is LGHDT and CDR2 is YNNKEL. V is trimmed back by 3 bases and J by 0 bases, and the junction contains 3 bases that no gene match accounts for. CDR3 length: 15 amino acids, cysteine to phenylalanine. The only DNA kept is the CDR3, 45 bases in frame from the first base. Here is what the overall study found, with its caveats: Significant enrichment of the disease-linked clones was reported in matched synovial fluid samples from ankylosing spondylitis patients. Blood from ankylosing spondylitis patients appeared to be characterized by a TCR beta motif made up of several highly homologous amino acid variants. Some TCR beta motif variants had previously been reported in synovial fluid and blood of reactive arthritis patients, which suggested common disease-initiation mechanisms. The disease-linked clones had a CD8+ phenotype and were found at relatively low frequencies in peripheral blood.

The instrument given in TCRdb is Illumina HiSeq 2500. TCR beta libraries were prepared by quantitative 5'-RACE with molecular barcodes. The authors processed their data as follows. To identify disease-linked TCR variants, a new computational method was used, one built on a probabilistic model of VDJ rearrangement. In-frame beta chains were kept once TCRdb had trimmed the public reads at Q25 with fastp and called clones with MiXCR. CDR3 protein duplicates are merged, each entry listing the most common genes and DNA. The V and J calls shown here were made by TCRdb, not taken from the authors' results. This sample has 250,000 to 400,000 distinct CDR3 sequences in its table, and 11% of those were observed once. Jointly, the top ten make up about a tenth of the sample.

Recombination joined TRBV3-1 with TRBJ1-1, with 8 bases aligning to TRBD1. This TCR was recovered from a female donor with ankylosing spondylitis or in good health (not recorded which). The sequenced sample was blood, either unsorted or a sorted T cell fraction (not recorded which). The CDR3 protein sequence reads: CASSQTGDLNTEAFF. The base sequence is TGTGCCAGCAGCCAGACAGGGGATTTGAACACTGAAGCTTTCTTT.